What follows describes a single T cell receptor beta chain. Its antigen is still unknown. No quality values exist for individual bases; no much larger clone is one base distant. The CDR3 numbers 14 residues from cysteine through phenylalanine. The sequence is cut down to CDR3 DNA, 42 bases in frame from base 1. In the germline V gene (reference sequence), CDR1 corresponds to SEHNR and CDR2 to FQNEAQ. V is clipped by 5 bases and J by 5 bases, and the sequence between their germline boundaries is 10 bases long. The source of the sample is a study of vaccination effects on CD4 cells after COVID-19 (dated by TCRdb to between 2020 and 2023). Turning to the overall study: Participants received two doses of either the BNT162b2 or the mRNA-1273 mRNA SARS-CoV-2 vaccine. SARS-CoV-2 spike-specific CD4+ TCR repertoires were compared before and after mRNA vaccination in COVID-19 convalescent patients and in infection-naive vaccine recipients. The full study included approximately nine COVID-19 convalescent patients and several SARS-CoV-2-naive healthy vaccine recipients. The Oncomine TCR Beta short-read assay on an Illumina iSeq 100 was used to sequence cultures from other donors in the study.

Libraries were built with the immunoSEQ multiplex PCR assay. DNA from the cultured and isolated CD4+ T cells underwent TCR beta CDR3 sequencing. Turning to the authors' computational methods: Non-productive TCR sequences were removed and reads were trimmed to the CDR3 region, keeping CDR3s of at least 7 amino acids. The MANAFEST web app was used to identify antigen-specific clonotypes by comparing expansion in peptide wells with expansion in reference cultures. For clones to be considered positive, expansion at FDR<0.05 versus reference and all other wells, an odds ratio above 5, and a frequency above 0.1% in two replicate wells were required. A clonotype was called cross-reactive if it was significantly expanded both in SARS-CoV-2 spike wells and in at least one common cold coronavirus spike condition. CDR3 similarity was assessed by Levenshtein distance using the stringdist R package, and unrooted trees were constructed with ape in R 3.6.1. This is the immuneACCESS table as TCRdb keeps it, with only in-frame sequences that have V and J called. A part of the clones is gone; compared with another copy, unresolved V genes explain less than half, and the rest is unexplained. The V and J calls and clone size come from that table; D and trimming were worked out from the DNA. The sample table lists around 54,000 clones, roughly 76% of them with a count of one. 2% to 3% of the sample is held by the ten biggest clonotypes.

Paper-wide results and their limitations: At late post-vaccination timepoints, both infection-induced and vaccine-induced clones showed marked clonal contraction, consistent with waning T cell responses. Limitations of the study were the small number of convalescent patients and the absence of early post-infection timepoints. In healthy vaccine recipients, vaccine-induced clones were almost all SARS-CoV-2 mono-reactive, with only 1 of 255 cross-reactive with common cold coronaviruses.

In the ViraFEST assay, PBMC were stimulated with viral peptide pools, and TCR sequencing was then used to find antigen-specific CD4+ T cell clonotypes based on their expansion. After less than 13 days of culture, CD4+ T cells were isolated with the EasySep CD4+ T cell isolation kit. The absence of prior SARS-CoV-2 infection in healthy vaccine recipients was confirmed by negative nucleocapsid antibodies before and after vaccination. Each well held fewer than 2.5 million PBMC cultured in IMDM containing approximately 5.3% human AB serum, around 9.3 IU/ml IL-2 and gentamicin, along with around 11 ug/ml peptides. On days 3 and 7, half of the culture medium was replaced with fresh IL-2-containing medium. Each peptide stimulation condition was cultured in triplicate wells unless otherwise noted. Using Ficoll-Paque Plus gradient centrifugation, PBMC were separated from whole blood and then either used fresh or cryopreserved at -140C. The overlapping peptide pools covered the spike proteins of SARS-CoV-2 as well as those of the common cold coronaviruses HCoV-NL63, HCoV-OC43 and HCoV-229E. The QIAamp micro DNA kit was used to extract genomic DNA from the cultured CD4+ T cells.

The receptor was isolated from a human donor who received a COVID-19 vaccine. Source: CD4+ T cells from PBMCs cultured with HCoV-229E spike peptides, taken before COVID-19 vaccination. Interpreted using the paper, the cell subset or site label stands for: HCoV-229E spike overlapping peptide pool stimulation. The chain is made from TRBV7-9 and TRBJ1-6; there is no confident call for the D gene. The DNA reads as follows: TGTGCCAGCAGCCCCGGGCCTCATAATTCACCCCTCCACTTT. It is translated as CASSPGPHNSPLHF.